Following are 19 T cell receptor beta chains from one sample sequenced in a study of blood T cell repertoires in COVID-19. The assay was immunoSEQ multiplex PCR, and TCRdb's table has in-frame clones only and misses some. The top ten hold 4% to 4.5% of the sample, which has 400,000 to 550,000 clones, 80% to 90% seen once. What was sequenced was peripheral blood. These receptor sequences come from a woman aged 30 to 39 with acute or convalescent COVID-19.

The chain uses TRBV28 and TRBJ1-5; tentative D call: TRBD1 (5 bases). The germline V gene encodes CDR1 MDHEN and CDR2 SYDVKM. The germline V and J ends were trimmed by 5 bases and 0 bases, with 11 bases remaining between them. The length of the CDR3 is 15 residues. CDR3 in amino acids: CASSPDTYSNQPQHF. In DNA form, the CDR3 reads TGTGCCAGCAGTCCGGACACTTATAGCAATCAGCCCCAGCATTTT.

This chain joins TRBV11-2 and TRBJ2-5; 8 nucleotides line up with TRBD1. V was pared by 5 bases and J by 4 bases, with 9 bases of the junction left unmatched. This CDR3 spans 15 amino acids. Looked up from germline, CDR1 is SGHAT and CDR2 is FQNNGV. CDR3 sequence: CASSPIGQGRETQYF. In DNA, the CDR3 is TGTGCCAGCAGCCCAATTGGACAGGGTAGAGAGACCCAGTACTTC.

There are a few counts of this clone. The chain carries TRBV19 and TRBJ2-7; 8 nucleotides line up with TRBD1. Germline V gene data show CDR1 as LNHDA and CDR2 as SQIVND (reference sequence). V lost 3 bases and J lost 2; bases outside the gene matches: 3. The CDR3 has 14 residues. CDR3 sequence: CASSMPGGAYEQYF. Here the CDR3 DNA reads TGTGCCAGTAGTATGCCAGGGGGCGCCTACGAGCAGTACTTC. Using reference TRBV19 and TRBJ2-7 for the parts outside the CDR3, the full variable domain is DGGITQSPKYLFRKEGQNVTLSCEQNLNHDAMYWYRQDPGQGLRLIYYSQIVNDFQKGDIAEGYSVSREKKESFPLTVTSAQKNPTAFYLCASSMPGGAYEQYFGPGTRLTVT.

The chain links TRBV19 to TRBJ1-6; 12 bases are a match to TRBD1. In germline, CDR1 is LNHDA, CDR2 SQIVND (reference sequence). The CDR3 has 18 residues. After removal of 4 bases from V and 8 bases from J, the junction contained 12 bases not matched to a gene. The CDR3 DNA reads as TGTGCCAGTAGTACCGACCGGGACAGGGGGCTTCGGGATTCACCCCTCCACTTT. Protein sequence: CASSTDRDRGLRDSPLHF. Looking up the rest from reference TRBV19 and TRBJ1-6 gives the full variable domain: DGGITQSPKYLFRKEGQNVTLSCEQNLNHDAMYWYRQDPGQGLRLIYYSQIVNDFQKGDIAEGYSVSREKKESFPLTVTSAQKNPTAFYLCASSTDRDRGLRDSPLHFGNGTRLTVT.

The V gene is TRBV5-8, the J gene TRBJ1-2, with TRBD1 matching 11 bases. The J segment lost 8 bases and the V segment lost 4 bases, leaving 16 bases of the junction unmatched. Germline V gene lookup returns CDR1 SGHTS and CDR2 YDEGEE. This CDR3 has 17 residues. Here the CDR3 reads CASSQCLPGTGGYGYTF. The DNA of the CDR3 is TGTGCCAGCAGCCAGTGCTTACCGGGGACAGGGGGATACGGCTACACCTTC.

This sequence joins TRBV6-5 and TRBJ1-5; no reliable D call. Looked up from germline, CDR1 is MNHEY and CDR2 is SVGAGI. CDR3 length: 15 amino acids. V was shortened by 2 bases and J by 4 bases, with 12 bases between the two germline ends. For the CDR3, the DNA is TGTGCCAGCAGTTACGCCAGTTCTTCTAATCAGCCCCAGCATTTT. The encoded protein is CASSYASSSNQPQHF.

The rearrangement links TRBV7-6 to TRBJ2-1; 8 bases match TRBD2. The CDR3 has 14 residues. After removal of 8 bases from V and 8 bases from J, the junction contained 11 bases not matched to a gene. Per the germline V gene, CDR1 is SGHVS and CDR2 is FNYEAQ. CDR3 region: CASQGDSGIYEQFF. The CDR3 coding sequence is TGTGCCAGCCAAGGGGATAGCGGGATCTATGAGCAGTTCTTC.

The chain is built from TRBV29-1 and TRBJ1-1; tentative D call: TRBD1 (5 bases). CDR3 length: 14 amino acids. The V and J ends lost 1 base and 4 bases respectively, with 13 bases between them. Germline lookup yields CDR1 SQVTM and CDR2 ANQGSEA. The chain's CDR3 is CSVEAGPLLTEAFF. The DNA for the CDR3 is TGCAGCGTTGAAGCAGGGCCGCTCCTCACTGAAGCTTTCTTT.

The J gene is TRBJ2-2, the V gene TRBV30; TRBD2 agrees at 7 bases. CDR1 is GTSNPN and CDR2 is SVGIG in the germline V gene (reference sequence). CDR3 size: 13 residues. V lost 2 bases, J lost 6 bases, and 3 bases stayed unmatched. CDR3 DNA: TGTGCCTGGAGTTCGGGGGGAGCCGGGGAGCTGTTTTTT. Its translation is CAWSSGGAGELFF.

This clone came up a few times. V gene TRBV7-9 combines with J gene TRBJ2-1; TRBD2 agrees at 9 bases. V gave up 2 bases and J gave up 0 bases; unmatched junction bases: 5. The CDR3 consists of 17 residues. Germline CDR1 is SEHNR and CDR2 is FQNEAQ (reference sequence). CDR3 bases: TGTGCCAGCAGCTTATCCCGGCGGGGGGGCTCCTACAATGAGCAGTTCTTC. It translates to CASSLSRRGGSYNEQFF.

The V gene is TRBV6-2 or TRBV6-3, the J gene TRBJ2-3; 9 bases map to TRBD1. CDR1 is MNHEY and CDR2 is SVGEGT in the germline V gene. This CDR3 spans 15 amino acids. J was trimmed by 4 bases and V by 5 bases; bases with no gene match: 7. For the CDR3, the DNA is TGTGCCAGCAGTACAGGGGGCCGACAGGCAGATACGCAGTATTTT. It yields the protein CASSTGGRQADTQYF.

CDR3 protein: CASTERAGTADTQYF. DNA for the CDR3: TGTGCCAGCACCGAACGGGCGGGAACTGCAGATACGCAGTATTTT. The chain joins TRBV6-5 to TRBJ2-3, with D maybe TRBD2 (6 bases). Per germline, CDR1 MNHEY and CDR2 SVGAGI. The CDR3 consists of 15 residues. V dropped 7 bases and J dropped 4 bases, with 18 bases sitting between them.

This chain links TRBV19 with TRBJ1-3; TRBD1 matches 8 bases. The CDR3 is 17 amino acids. The V gene's germline CDR1 is LNHDA and CDR2 SQIVND (reference sequence). V lost 9 bases, J lost 3 bases, and 16 bases stayed unmatched. The CDR3 loop is CASQGAGSGLRGNTIYF. DNA for the CDR3: TGTGCCAGCCAGGGGGCGGGGAGCGGTCTACGTGGAAACACCATATATTTT. Combining the CDR3 with reference TRBV19 and TRBJ1-3 gives the whole variable domain DGGITQSPKYLFRKEGQNVTLSCEQNLNHDAMYWYRQDPGQGLRLIYYSQIVNDFQKGDIAEGYSVSREKKESFPLTVTSAQKNPTAFYLCASQGAGSGLRGNTIYFGEGSWLTVV.

The V gene is TRBV30, the J gene TRBJ2-5; 10 nucleotides agree with TRBD2. The CDR3 has 14 residues. V was pared by 4 bases and J by 5 bases, with 7 bases of the junction left unmatched. Germline V lookup: CDR1 GTSNPN, CDR2 SVGIG (reference sequence). CDR3 loop: CAWKLAGGRETQYF. Written as DNA, the CDR3 is TGTGCCTGGAAGTTAGCGGGGGGCCGGGAGACCCAGTACTTC.

V gene TRBV6-4 combines with J gene TRBJ1-2; 8 bases agree with TRBD1. Germline lookup yields CDR1 MRHNA and CDR2 SNTAGT. CDR3 size: 13 residues. The trim removed 8 bases at V and 6 bases at J, leaving 8 bases unmatched. As DNA, the CDR3 is TGTGCCAGCTCAAGGACAGGGTATGATGGCTACACCTTC. Amino acids: CASSRTGYDGYTF.

The V and J genes are TRBV7-3 and TRBJ2-5; unclear D gene. Germline values: CDR1 SGHTA, CDR2 FQGTGA. There are 13 residues in the CDR3. V was cut by 0 bases and J by 5 bases, with 7 bases left in between. CDR3 region: CASSLTRSETQYF. The CDR3 DNA sequence: TGTGCCAGCAGCTTAACCAGGTCGGAGACCCAGTACTTC.

The rearrangement uses TRBV5-1 and TRBJ2-7, with a tentative D call TRBD2 (7 bases). V lost 2 bases and J lost 1, with 13 bases in between. This CDR3 has 15 amino acids. In germline, CDR1 is SGHRS, CDR2 YFSETQ. This CDR3 is CASSLFEGGSYEQYF. CDR3 in DNA: TGCGCCAGCAGCTTATTTGAGGGGGGGTCCTACGAGCAGTACTTC. The full variable domain, in which reference TRBV5-1 and TRBJ2-7 provide the parts outside the CDR3, is KAGVTQTPRYLIKTRGQQVTLSCSPISGHRSVSWYQQTPGQGLQFLFEYFSETQRNKGNFPGRFSGRQFSNSRSEMNVSTLELGDSALYLCASSLFEGGSYEQYFGPGTRLTVT.

The rearrangement uses TRBV4-1 and TRBJ2-3; 14 nucleotides line up with TRBD2. From germline, CDR1 is MGHRA and CDR2 YSYEKL. The V and J ends lost 4 bases and 1 base, in that order; junction bases with no gene match: 4. CDR3 size: 17 residues. The CDR3 sequence is CASSPSTSGGGTDTQYF. CDR3 DNA: TGCGCCAGCAGCCCCTCGACTAGCGGGGGGGGCACAGATACGCAGTATTTT.

This chain joins TRBV6-5 and TRBJ1-6, with 7 bases lining up with TRBD1. Germline V CDR1 and CDR2: MNHEY, SVGAGI. The CDR3 covers 14 residues. After removal of 7 bases from V and 8 bases from J, the junction contained 8 bases not matched to a gene. The DNA for the CDR3 is TGTGCCAGCAAACGGACAGGCAGCCATTCACCCCTCCACTTT. It codes for CASKRTGSHSPLHF.